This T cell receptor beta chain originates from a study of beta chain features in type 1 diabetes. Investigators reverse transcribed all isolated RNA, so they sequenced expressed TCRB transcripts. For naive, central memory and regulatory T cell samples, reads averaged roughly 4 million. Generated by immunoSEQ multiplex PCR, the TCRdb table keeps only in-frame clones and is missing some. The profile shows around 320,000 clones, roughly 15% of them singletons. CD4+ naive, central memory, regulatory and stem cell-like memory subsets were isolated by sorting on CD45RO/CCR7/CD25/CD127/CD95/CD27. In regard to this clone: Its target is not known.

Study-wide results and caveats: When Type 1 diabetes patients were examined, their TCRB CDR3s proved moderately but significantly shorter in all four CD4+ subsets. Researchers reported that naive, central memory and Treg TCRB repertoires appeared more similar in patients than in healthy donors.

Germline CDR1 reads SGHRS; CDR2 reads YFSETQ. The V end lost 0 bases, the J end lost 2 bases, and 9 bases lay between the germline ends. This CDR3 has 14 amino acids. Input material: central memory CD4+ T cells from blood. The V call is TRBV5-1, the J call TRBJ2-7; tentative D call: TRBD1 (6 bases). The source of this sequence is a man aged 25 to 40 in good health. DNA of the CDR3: TGCGCCAGCAGCTTGGGACAGGAACCCTACGAGCAGTACTTC. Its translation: CASSLGQEPYEQYF.